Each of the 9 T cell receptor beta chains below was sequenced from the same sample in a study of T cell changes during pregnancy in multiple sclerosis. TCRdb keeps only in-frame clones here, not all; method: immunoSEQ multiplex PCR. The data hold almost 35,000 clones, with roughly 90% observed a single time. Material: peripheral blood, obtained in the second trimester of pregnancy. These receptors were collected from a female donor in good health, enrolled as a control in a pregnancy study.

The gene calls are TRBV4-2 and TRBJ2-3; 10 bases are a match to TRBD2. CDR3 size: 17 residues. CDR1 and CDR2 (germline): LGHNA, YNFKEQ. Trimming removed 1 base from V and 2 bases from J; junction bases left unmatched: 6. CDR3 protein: CASSQGERGGSTDTQYF. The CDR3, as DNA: TGTGCCAGCAGCCAAGGGGAGCGGGGGGGTTCCACAGATACGCAGTATTTT.

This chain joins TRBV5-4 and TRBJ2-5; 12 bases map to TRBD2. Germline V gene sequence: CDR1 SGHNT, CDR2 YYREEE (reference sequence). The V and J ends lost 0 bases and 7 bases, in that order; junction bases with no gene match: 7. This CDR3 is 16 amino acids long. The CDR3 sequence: CASSLDPSGGAVTQYF. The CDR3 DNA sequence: TGTGCCAGCAGCTTGGATCCTAGCGGGGGGGCCGTGACCCAGTACTTC.

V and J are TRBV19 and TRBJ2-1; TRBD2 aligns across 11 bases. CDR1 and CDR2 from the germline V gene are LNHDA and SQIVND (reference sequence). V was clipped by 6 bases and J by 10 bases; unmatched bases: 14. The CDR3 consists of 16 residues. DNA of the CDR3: TGTGCCAGTAGCCTCTCTAGCGGGAGGCCCCTCAAGGAGCAGTTCTTC. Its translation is CASSLSSGRPLKEQFF.

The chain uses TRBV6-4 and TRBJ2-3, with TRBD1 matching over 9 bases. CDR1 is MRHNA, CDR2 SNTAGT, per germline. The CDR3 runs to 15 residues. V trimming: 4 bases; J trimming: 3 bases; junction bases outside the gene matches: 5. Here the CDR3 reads CASSGTGQGTDTQYF. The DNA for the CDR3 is TGTGCCAGCAGTGGCACGGGACAGGGAACAGATACGCAGTATTTT.

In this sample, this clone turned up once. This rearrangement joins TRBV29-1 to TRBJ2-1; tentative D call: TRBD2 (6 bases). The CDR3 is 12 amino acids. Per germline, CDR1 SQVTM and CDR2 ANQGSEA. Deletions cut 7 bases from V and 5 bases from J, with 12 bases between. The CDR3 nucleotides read TGCAGCGCCGGGTCGGGGGACAATGAGCAGTTCTTC. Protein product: CSAGSGDNEQFF.

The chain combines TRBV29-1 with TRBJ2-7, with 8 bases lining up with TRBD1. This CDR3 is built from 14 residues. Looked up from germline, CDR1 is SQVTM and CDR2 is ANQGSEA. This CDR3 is CTPWGRGHSYEQYF. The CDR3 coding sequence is TGCACCCCATGGGGCAGGGGGCATTCCTACGAGCAGTACTTC.

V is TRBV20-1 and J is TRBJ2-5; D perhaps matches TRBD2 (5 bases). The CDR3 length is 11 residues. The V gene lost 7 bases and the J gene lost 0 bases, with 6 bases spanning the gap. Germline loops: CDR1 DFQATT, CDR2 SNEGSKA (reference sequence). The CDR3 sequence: CSVANQETQYF. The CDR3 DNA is TGCAGTGTAGCGAACCAAGAGACCCAGTACTTC.

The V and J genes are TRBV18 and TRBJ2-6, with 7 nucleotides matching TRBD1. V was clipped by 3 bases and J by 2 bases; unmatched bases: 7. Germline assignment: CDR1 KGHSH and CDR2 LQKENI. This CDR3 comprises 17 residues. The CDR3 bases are TGTGCCAGCTCACCGTTAATCAGGGGGACTGGGGCCAACGTCCTGACTTTC. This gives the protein CASSPLIRGTGANVLTF.

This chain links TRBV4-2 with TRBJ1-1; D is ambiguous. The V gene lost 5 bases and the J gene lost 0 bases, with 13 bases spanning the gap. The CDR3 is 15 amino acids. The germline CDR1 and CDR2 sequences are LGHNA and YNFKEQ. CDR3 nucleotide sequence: TGTGCCAGCAGCTCACTACGGGTGATGAACACTGAAGCTTTCTTT. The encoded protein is CASSSLRVMNTEAFF.